This record looks at one T cell receptor (beta chain) sequence and its context. This sample stems from a study of blood T cell repertoires in COVID-19. Overall study: In each case, the material was cDNA or gDNA derived from T cells, B-cell-depleted T cells, or PBMCs.

Original processing methods: From reference gene primer amplification, estimates of nucleated cell counts were derived. Measured with immunoSEQ multiplex PCR; TCRdb has only the in-frame clones, and not every one. V, J and clone size derive from that table, while D and trimming were established from the DNA sequence. Of 250,000 or so clones detected, roughly 86% appear once; the ten largest clones hold around 9%. The V end was cut by 3 bases, the J end by 6 bases, with 11 bases between. Germline V gene sequence: CDR1 SGHAT, CDR2 FQNNGV. The CDR3 covers 13 residues. Input material: peripheral blood. The genes are TRBV11-2 and TRBJ1-2, with unresolved D. This clonotype was obtained from a man aged 35-49 years with active or convalescent COVID-19. This chain's CDR3 is CASSFTELHGYTF. The DNA of the CDR3 is TGTGCCAGCAGCTTCACGGAGTTGCATGGCTACACCTTC.